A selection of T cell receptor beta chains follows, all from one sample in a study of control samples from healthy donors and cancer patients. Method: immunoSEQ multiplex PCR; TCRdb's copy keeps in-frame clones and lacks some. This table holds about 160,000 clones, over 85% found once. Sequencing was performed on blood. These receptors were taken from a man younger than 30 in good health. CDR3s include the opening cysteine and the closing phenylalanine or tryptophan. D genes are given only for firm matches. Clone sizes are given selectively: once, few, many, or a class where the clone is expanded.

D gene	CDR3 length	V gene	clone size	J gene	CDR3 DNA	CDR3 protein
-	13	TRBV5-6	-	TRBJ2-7	TGTGCCAGCAGCGTTACCCCCGAGTACGAGCAGTACTTC	CASSVTPEYEQYF
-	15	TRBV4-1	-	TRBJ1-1	TGCGCCAGCAGCCAAGATGGGGGAAGGAACACTGAAGCTTTCTTT	CASSQDGGRNTEAFF
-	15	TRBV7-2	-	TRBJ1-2	TGTGCCAGCAGCCAGAGACAGGATTGGGGCTATGGCTACACCTTC	CASSQRQDWGYGYTF
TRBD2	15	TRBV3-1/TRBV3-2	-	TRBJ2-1	TGTGCCAGCAGCCGCGAGGGTAGCGGGAGGACTGAGCAGTTCTTC	CASSREGSGRTEQFF
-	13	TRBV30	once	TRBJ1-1	TGTGCCTGGAGTCTAAAGCTCTGGGATGAAGCTTTCTTT	CAWSLKLWDEAFF
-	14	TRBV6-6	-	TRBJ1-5	TGTGCCAGCAGATTTGACACACGCAATCAGCCCCAGCATTTT	CASRFDTRNQPQHF
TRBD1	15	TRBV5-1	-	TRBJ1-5	TGCGCCAGCAGCTTGAAGTCAGGGGGTGGACAGCCCCAGCATTTT	CASSLKSGGGQPQHF
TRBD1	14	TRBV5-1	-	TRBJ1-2	TGCGCCAGCAGCCTCCGGACAGGGGCAAATGGCTACACCTTC	CASSLRTGANGYTF
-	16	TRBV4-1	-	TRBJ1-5	TGCGCCAGCAGCCAAGATCGTATGACAGTCAATCAGCCCCAGCATTTT	CASSQDRMTVNQPQHF
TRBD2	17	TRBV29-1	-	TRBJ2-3	TGCAGCGTTGAAGATCGGGGGGGCCGAATGAGGGTGGATACGCAGTATTTT	CSVEDRGGRMRVDTQYF
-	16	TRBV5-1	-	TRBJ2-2	TGCGCCAGCAGCTTGGGAGGGACTTTGAACACCGGGGAGCTGTTTTTT	CASSLGGTLNTGELFF
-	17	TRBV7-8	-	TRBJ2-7	TGTGCCAGCAGCTTAAGTGCTGGGACTGCCAACACTTACGAGCAGTACTTC	CASSLSAGTANTYEQYF
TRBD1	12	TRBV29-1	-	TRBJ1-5	TGCAGCGCCGGACAGGAGGATCAGCCCCAGCATTTT	CSAGQEDQPQHF
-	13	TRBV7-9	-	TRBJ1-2	TGTGCCAGCAGCTCCCGACGGGAGGATGGCTACACCTTC	CASSSRREDGYTF
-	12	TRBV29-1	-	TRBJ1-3	TGCAGCGTTCTTGACAGGGGAAACACCATATATTTT	CSVLDRGNTIYF
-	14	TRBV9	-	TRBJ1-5	TGTGCCAGCAGCGTAGGAACAGTTAATCAGCCCCAGCATTTT	CASSVGTVNQPQHF
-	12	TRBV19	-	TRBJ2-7	TGTGCCAGTAGTGACGTCGGTTACGAGCAGTACTTC	CASSDVGYEQYF
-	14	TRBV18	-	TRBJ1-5	TGTGCCAGCTCACCCGAACACCCGAATCAGCCCCAGCATTTT	CASSPEHPNQPQHF
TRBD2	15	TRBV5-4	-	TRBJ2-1	TGTGCCAGCTATCAAGGACTAGCGGGAGGCAATGAGCAGTTCTTC	CASYQGLAGGNEQFF
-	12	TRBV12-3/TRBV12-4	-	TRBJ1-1	TGTGCCAGCAGTTTGTTCGGCGTCGAAGCTTTCTTT	CASSLFGVEAFF
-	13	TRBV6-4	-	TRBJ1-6	TGTGCCAGCAGTGTTGCATTTAATTCACCCCTCCACTTT	CASSVAFNSPLHF
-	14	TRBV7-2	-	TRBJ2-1	TGTGCCAGCAGCCCGAGCCGGGACCACAATGAGCAGTTCTTC	CASSPSRDHNEQFF
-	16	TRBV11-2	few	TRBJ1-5	TGTGCCAGCAGCCTGGGGGGGGCGAGGGACAATCAGCCCCAGCATTTT	CASSLGGARDNQPQHF
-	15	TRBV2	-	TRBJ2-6	TGTGCCAGCAGTGGAGGGTTTTCTGGGGCCAACGTCCTGACTTTC	CASSGGFSGANVLTF
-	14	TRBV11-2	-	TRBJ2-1	TGTGCCAGCTTCGGAGAAGGCTCCTACAATGAGCAGTTCTTC	CASFGEGSYNEQFF
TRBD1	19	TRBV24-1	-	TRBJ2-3	TGTGCCACCAGTGATTTAACCCCGAGGACAGGGGGATACACAGATACGCAGTATTTT	CATSDLTPRTGGYTDTQYF
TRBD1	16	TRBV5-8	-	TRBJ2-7	TGTGCCAGCAGCCCACACGTCGGGACAGGGTCCTACGAGCAGTACTTC	CASSPHVGTGSYEQYF
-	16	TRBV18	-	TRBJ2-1	TGTGCCAGCTCCCCACAGGGGACTAGCTCCTACAATGAGCAGTTCTTC	CASSPQGTSSYNEQFF
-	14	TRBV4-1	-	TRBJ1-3	TGCGCCAGCAGCCAAGGGGACTCTGGAAACACCATATATTTT	CASSQGDSGNTIYF
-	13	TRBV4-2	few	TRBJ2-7	TGTGCCAGCAGCCCTCCCCCGGGGAACGAGCAGTACTTC	CASSPPPGNEQYF
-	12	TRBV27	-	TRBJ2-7	TGTGCCAGCAGTTTTCGTCAGGGCGAGCAGTACTTC	CASSFRQGEQYF
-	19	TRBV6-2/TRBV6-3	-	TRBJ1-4	TGTGCCAGCAGTTACTTTTTATGGCAGCCTCAAGCAACTAATGAAAAACTGTTTTTT	CASSYFLWQPQATNEKLFF
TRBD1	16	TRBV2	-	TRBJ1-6	TGTGCCAGCAGGGGGACAGGGGGCTCCTATAATTCACCCCTCCACTTT	CASRGTGGSYNSPLHF
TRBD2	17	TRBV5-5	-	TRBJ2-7	TGTGCCAGCAGCTTGAGTAGCGGGGACGTCGGCTCCTACGAGCAGTACTTC	CASSLSSGDVGSYEQYF
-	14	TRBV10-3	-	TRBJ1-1	TGTGCCATCACCGCAGACAGCATGAACACTGAAGCTTTCTTT	CAITADSMNTEAFF
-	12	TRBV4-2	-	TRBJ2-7	TGTGCCAGCAGCCAACTAAGGACTGAGCAGTACTTC	CASSQLRTEQYF